The entry that follows covers one T cell receptor (beta chain) sequence. Its antigen is not known. The data were obtained in a study of cytomegalovirus exposure and HLA in healthy donors. Findings of the study overall: Overall, approximately 150 TCR beta chains were annotated as cytomegalovirus-associated. Looking again later, the authors saw that most CMV-associated TCR beta chains seemed HLA-restricted.

CDR1 and CDR2 (germline): SGHDT, YYEEEE. After removal of 2 bases from V and 9 bases from J, the junction contained 7 bases not matched to a gene. The CDR3 is 15 residues long. This PCR relied on a set of 60 Vbeta primers and 13 Jbeta primers. This table comes from immunoSEQ multiplex PCR, and its TCRdb copy is limited to in-frame clones, with some not included. The data show more than 55,000 clones, and the top ten clones hold around 5%. The rearrangement links TRBV5-6 to TRBJ1-6, with 8 bases matching TRBD1. The sequence was obtained from a woman in her thirties or forties in good health and CMV-seropositive. The sequenced sample was PBMCs. The CDR3 nucleotides read TGTGCCAGCAGCTTCGGACAGGGAGGAGGTTCACCCCTCCACTTT. As protein: CASSFGQGGGSPLHF. The whole variable domain, filled in from reference TRBV5-6 and TRBJ1-6, reads DAGVTQSPTHLIKTRGQQVTLRCSPKSGHDTVSWYQQALGQGPQFIFQYYEEEERQRGNFPDRFSGHQFPNYSSELNVNALLLGDSALYLCASSFGQGGGSPLHFGNGTRLTVT.